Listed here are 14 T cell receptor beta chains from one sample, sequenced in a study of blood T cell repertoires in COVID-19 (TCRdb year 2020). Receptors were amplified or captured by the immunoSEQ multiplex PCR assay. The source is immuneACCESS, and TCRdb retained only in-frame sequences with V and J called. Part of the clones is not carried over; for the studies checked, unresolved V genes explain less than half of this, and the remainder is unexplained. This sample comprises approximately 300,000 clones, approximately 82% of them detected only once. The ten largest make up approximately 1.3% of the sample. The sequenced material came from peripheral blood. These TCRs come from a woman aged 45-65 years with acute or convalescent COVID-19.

Here the CDR3 DNA reads TGTGCCAGCAGCCAGGGGCCGTCGATCTATGGCTACACCTTC. It yields the protein CASSQGPSIYGYTF. This rearrangement joins TRBV7-8 to TRBJ1-2; perhaps TRBD1 as D (6 bases). V shed 5 bases and J shed 4 bases, with 14 bases lying between them. This CDR3 is 14 amino acids long. In germline, CDR1 is SGHVS, CDR2 FQNEAQ.

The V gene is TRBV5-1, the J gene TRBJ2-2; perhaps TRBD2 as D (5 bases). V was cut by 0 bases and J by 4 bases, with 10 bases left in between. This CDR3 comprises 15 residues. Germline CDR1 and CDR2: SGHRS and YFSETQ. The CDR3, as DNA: TGCGCCAGCAGCTTGGGTACTAGTGGCACCGGGGAGCTGTTTTTT. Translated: CASSLGTSGTGELFF.

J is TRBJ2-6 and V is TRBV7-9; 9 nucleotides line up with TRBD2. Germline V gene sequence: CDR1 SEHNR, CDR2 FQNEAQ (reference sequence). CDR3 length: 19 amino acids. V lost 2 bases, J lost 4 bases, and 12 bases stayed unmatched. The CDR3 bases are TGTGCCAGCAGCTTAACCGAGCGGGAGGACCAAGAGGGGGCCAACGTCCTGACTTTC. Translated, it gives CASSLTEREDQEGANVLTF.

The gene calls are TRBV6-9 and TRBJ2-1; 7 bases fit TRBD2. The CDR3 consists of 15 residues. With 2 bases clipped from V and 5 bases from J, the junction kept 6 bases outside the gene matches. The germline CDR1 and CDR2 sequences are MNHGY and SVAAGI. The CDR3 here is CASSYRGDRNNEQFF. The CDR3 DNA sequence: TGTGCCAGCAGTTATCGGGGGGATCGAAACAATGAGCAGTTCTTC.

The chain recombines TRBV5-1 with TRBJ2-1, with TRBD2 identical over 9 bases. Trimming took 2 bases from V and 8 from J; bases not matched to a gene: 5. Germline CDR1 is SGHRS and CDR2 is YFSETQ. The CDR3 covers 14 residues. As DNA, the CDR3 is TGCGCCAGCAGCTTTGGCGGGAGGGTGGATGAGCAGTTCTTC. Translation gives CASSFGGRVDEQFF.

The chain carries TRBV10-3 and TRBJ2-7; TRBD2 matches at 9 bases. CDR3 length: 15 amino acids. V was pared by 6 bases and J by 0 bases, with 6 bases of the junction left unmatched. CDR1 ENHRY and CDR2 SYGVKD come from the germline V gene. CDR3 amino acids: CAISPASGTSYEQYF. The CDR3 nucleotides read TGTGCCATCAGCCCCGCTAGCGGGACCTCCTACGAGCAGTACTTC.

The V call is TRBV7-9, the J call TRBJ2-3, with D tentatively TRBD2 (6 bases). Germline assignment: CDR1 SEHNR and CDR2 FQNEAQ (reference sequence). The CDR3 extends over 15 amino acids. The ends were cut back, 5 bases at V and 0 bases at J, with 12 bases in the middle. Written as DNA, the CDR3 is TGTGCCAGCAGCACGGGACTTTCGAGCACAGATACGCAGTATTTT. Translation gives CASSTGLSSTDTQYF.

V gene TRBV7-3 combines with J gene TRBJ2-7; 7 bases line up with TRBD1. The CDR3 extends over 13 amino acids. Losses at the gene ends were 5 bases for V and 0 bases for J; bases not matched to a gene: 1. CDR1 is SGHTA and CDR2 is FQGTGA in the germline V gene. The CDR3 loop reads CASSRDSSYEQYF. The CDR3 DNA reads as TGTGCCAGCAGCCGGGACAGCTCCTACGAGCAGTACTTC.

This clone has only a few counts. CDR3 nucleotide sequence: TGCGCCAGCAGCTTGGAACAGGGGGCGACTAGCACCATATATTTT. Its protein is CASSLEQGATSTIYF. The chain is built from TRBV5-1 and TRBJ1-3; 9 bases align to TRBD1. The junction had 7 bases not matched to a gene; V was cut back by 0 bases and J by 9 bases. This CDR3 contains 15 residues. Germline-derived CDR1 and CDR2 are SGHRS and YFSETQ. The variable domain in full, completed from reference TRBV5-1 and TRBJ1-3, reads KAGVTQTPRYLIKTRGQQVTLSCSPISGHRSVSWYQQTPGQGLQFLFEYFSETQRNKGNFPGRFSGRQFSNSRSEMNVSTLELGDSALYLCASSLEQGATSTIYFGEGSWLTVV.

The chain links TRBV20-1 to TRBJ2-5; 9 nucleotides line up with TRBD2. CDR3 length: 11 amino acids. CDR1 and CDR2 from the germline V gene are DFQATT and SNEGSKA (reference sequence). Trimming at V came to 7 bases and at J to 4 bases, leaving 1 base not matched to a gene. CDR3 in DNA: TGCAGTGTGCGGGGGGGAGAGACCCAGTACTTC. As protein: CSVRGGETQYF.

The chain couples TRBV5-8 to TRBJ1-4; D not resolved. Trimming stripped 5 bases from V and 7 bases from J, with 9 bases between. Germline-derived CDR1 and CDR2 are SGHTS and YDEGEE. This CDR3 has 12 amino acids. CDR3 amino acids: CASSSRREKLFF. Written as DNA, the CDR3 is TGTGCCAGCAGTTCCAGGCGTGAAAAACTGTTTTTT. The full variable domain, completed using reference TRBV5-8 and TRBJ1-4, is EAGVTQSPTHLIKTRGQQATLRCSPISGHTSVYWYQQALGLGLQFLLWYDEGEERNRGNFPPRFSGRQFPNYSSELNVNALELEDSALYLCASSSRREKLFFGSGTQLSVL.

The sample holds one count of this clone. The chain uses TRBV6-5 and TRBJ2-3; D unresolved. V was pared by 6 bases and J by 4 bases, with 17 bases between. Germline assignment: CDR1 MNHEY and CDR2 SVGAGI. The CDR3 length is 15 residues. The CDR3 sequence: CASSRQYPAADTQYF. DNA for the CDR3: TGTGCCAGCAGCAGACAATATCCCGCCGCAGATACGCAGTATTTT.

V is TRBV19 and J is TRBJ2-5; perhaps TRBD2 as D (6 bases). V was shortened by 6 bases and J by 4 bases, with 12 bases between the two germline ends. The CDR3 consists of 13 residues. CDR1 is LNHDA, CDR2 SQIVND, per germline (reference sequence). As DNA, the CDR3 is TGTGCCAGTAGCCCACAGGAGGGAGAGACCCAGTACTTC. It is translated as CASSPQEGETQYF.

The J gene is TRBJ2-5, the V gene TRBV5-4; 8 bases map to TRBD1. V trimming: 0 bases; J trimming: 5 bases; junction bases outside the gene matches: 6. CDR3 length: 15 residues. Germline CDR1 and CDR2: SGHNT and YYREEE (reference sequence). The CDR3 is CASSLAGQGLETQYF. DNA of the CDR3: TGTGCCAGCAGCTTGGCAGGACAGGGTTTGGAGACCCAGTACTTC.